This is a list of T cell receptor beta chains from one sample in a study of blood T cell repertoires in COVID-19. Assay: immunoSEQ multiplex PCR; the TCRdb copy retains only in-frame clones and omits some. The sample lists about 390,000 clones, more than 75% occurring once. The specimen was PBMCs or T cells enriched from blood (not recorded which). The origin of the receptors is a woman in her fifties or sixties who had recovered from COVID-19. The CDR3 runs from the conserved cysteine through the conserved F or W. The D gene is left open where the match is weak. A clone size is listed for some rows: how often the clone was seen (once, few, many), or a class if it is expanded.

V gene	clone size	J gene	D gene	CDR3 protein	CDR3 DNA
TRBV9	NA	TRBJ2-1	NA	CASSVESRYNEQFF	TGTGCCAGCAGCGTAGAGTCGAGATACAATGAGCAGTTCTTC
TRBV6-1	few	TRBJ1-4	NA	CASSEWVGLNEKLFF	TGTGCCAGCAGTGAATGGGTTGGACTGAATGAAAAACTGTTTTTT
TRBV3-1/TRBV3-2	NA	TRBJ2-5	TRBD2	CASSQVGLAKETQYF	TGTGCCAGCAGCCAAGTGGGACTAGCAAAAGAGACCCAGTACTTC
TRBV6-1	few	TRBJ2-5	TRBD2	CASSEKRDTRETQYF	TGTGCCAGCAGTGAAAAGCGGGATACGCGGGAGACCCAGTACTTC
TRBV19	NA	TRBJ2-6	TRBD1	CASSTGVGQGTLEANVLTF	TGTGCCAGTAGCACCGGAGTGGGACAGGGAACTCTAGAGGCCAACGTCCTGACTTTC
TRBV4-2	NA	TRBJ2-1	TRBD2	CASSQKPPGLTLYNERFF	TGTGCCAGCAGCCAGAAACCTCCGGGACTAACACTTTACAATGAGCGGTTCTTC
TRBV19	once	TRBJ1-4	NA	CASSKLGAANEKLFF	TGTGCCAGTAGCAAGTTAGGGGCGGCTAATGAAAAACTGTTTTTT
TRBV27	NA	TRBJ1-5	NA	CASSLESNQPQHF	TGTGCCAGCAGTTTAGAGAGCAATCAGCCCCAGCATTTT
TRBV6-5	NA	TRBJ1-1	TRBD1	CASSPTGANTEAFF	TGTGCCAGCAGTCCGACAGGGGCGAACACTGAAGCTTTCTTT
TRBV6-5	NA	TRBJ2-7	NA	CAFRDCFYEQYF	TGTGCCTTCCGGGACTGTTTCTACGAGCAGTACTTC
TRBV7-2	once	TRBJ2-3	NA	CASSLVDGGEDTQYF	TGTGCCAGCAGCTTAGTGGACGGGGGTGAGGATACGCAGTATTTT
TRBV3-1/TRBV3-2	NA	TRBJ1-2	NA	CASSQDHSNYGYTF	TGTGCCAGCAGCCAAGATCACAGTAACTATGGCTACACCTTC
TRBV4-2	NA	TRBJ1-2	NA	CASSQDVQTYGYTF	TGTGCCAGCAGCCAAGATGTCCAGACATATGGCTACACCTTC
TRBV5-6	NA	TRBJ2-1	NA	CASSLGARGKEFF	TGTGCCAGCAGCCTTGGGGCCCGGGGGAAAGAGTTCTTC
TRBV19	NA	TRBJ2-2	NA	CASSAPSPRDTNTGELFF	TGTGCCAGTAGCGCTCCCTCCCCCCGGGACACGAACACCGGGGAGCTGTTTTTT
TRBV4-2	once	TRBJ2-3	TRBD2	CASSQGLAGGISSTDTQYF	TGTGCCAGCAGCCAAGGTCTGGCGGGGGGTATCTCTAGCACAGATACGCAGTATTTT
TRBV6-5	NA	TRBJ2-7	NA	CASSLGHRQGEQYF	TGTGCCAGCAGCCTTGGACACCGGCAAGGAGAGCAGTACTTC
TRBV4-2	NA	TRBJ1-1	NA	CASSQDLGGLTEAFF	TGTGCCAGCAGCCAAGATCTCGGGGGGCTCACTGAAGCTTTCTTT
TRBV13	NA	TRBJ1-1	TRBD1	CASSAYRGPRTEAFF	TGTGCCAGCAGCGCCTACAGGGGGCCCCGAACTGAAGCTTTCTTT
TRBV7-9	NA	TRBJ1-2	NA	CASSYLGEANYGYTF	TGTGCCAGCAGCTACTTGGGAGAAGCTAACTATGGCTACACCTTC
TRBV29-1	once	TRBJ1-1	TRBD1	CSDSGQGDTEAFF	TGCAGCGACTCTGGACAGGGTGACACTGAAGCTTTCTTT
TRBV4-3	NA	TRBJ1-4	NA	CASSHGGGKEKLFF	TGCGCCAGCAGCCATGGGGGGGGTAAGGAAAAACTGTTTTTT
TRBV7-2	NA	TRBJ2-1	TRBD2	CASSAPGLDNEQFF	TGTGCCAGCAGCGCACCGGGACTAGATAATGAGCAGTTCTTC
TRBV2	NA	TRBJ1-1	NA	CASSMGGGAEAFF	TGTGCCAGCAGCATGGGCGGGGGAGCTGAAGCTTTCTTT
TRBV11-2	NA	TRBJ1-2	TRBD1	CASSLAFGQGHNYGYTF	TGTGCCAGCAGCTTAGCTTTTGGACAGGGCCATAACTATGGCTACACCTTC
TRBV28	NA	TRBJ2-3	TRBD2	CASSSPDRASGAPSTDTQYF	TGTGCCAGCAGCTCCCCCGACCGGGCTAGCGGGGCCCCTAGCACAGATACGCAGTATTTT
TRBV19	NA	TRBJ2-6	NA	CASRTAGANVLTF	TGTGCCAGCAGGACAGCTGGGGCCAACGTCCTGACTTTC
TRBV5-5	NA	TRBJ1-5	TRBD1	CASSKDRGHVGNQPQHF	TGTGCCAGCAGCAAGGACAGGGGGCATGTGGGCAATCAGCCCCAGCATTTT
TRBV30	NA	TRBJ1-3	TRBD1	CAWSVGRGLGNTIYF	TGTGCCTGGAGTGTTGGCAGGGGGCTTGGAAACACCATATATTTT
TRBV19	NA	TRBJ1-4	TRBD1	CASTPAGTGLEKLFF	TGTGCCAGTACCCCAGCCGGGACAGGCTTGGAAAAACTGTTTTTT
TRBV4-1	NA	TRBJ1-1	TRBD1	CASSQETKQGAAFF	TGCGCCAGCAGCCAAGAAACAAAGCAGGGGGCTGCTTTCTTT
TRBV6-5	NA	TRBJ1-2	NA	CATREDYGYTF	TGTGCCACACGGGAGGACTATGGCTACACCTTC
TRBV20-1	NA	TRBJ2-7	NA	CSARLQGTQYF	TGCAGTGCAAGACTACAGGGTACGCAGTACTTC
TRBV9	NA	TRBJ1-3	NA	CASSVYGDTIYF	TGTGCCAGCAGCGTTTACGGGGACACCATATATTTT
TRBV5-1	NA	TRBJ2-7	NA	CASSLDQPGVQEQYF	TGCGCCAGCAGCTTGGATCAGCCAGGGGTTCAAGAGCAGTACTTC
TRBV19	NA	TRBJ1-4	TRBD1	CASSIFRGRGTNEKLFF	TGTGCCAGTAGTATTTTCAGGGGGCGTGGAACTAATGAAAAACTGTTTTTT
TRBV3-1/TRBV3-2	NA	TRBJ1-4	NA	CASSRPREKLFF	TGTGCCAGCAGCCGCCCCCGGGAAAAACTGTTTTTT
TRBV3-1/TRBV3-2	once	TRBJ2-2	NA	CASSRDSTGNTGELFF	TGTGCCAGCAGCCGAGACTCAACAGGAAACACCGGGGAGCTGTTTTTT
TRBV4-2	NA	TRBJ2-7	TRBD2	CASSQSTSEDYEQYF	TGTGCCAGCAGCCAGTCGACTAGCGAAGACTACGAGCAGTACTTC
TRBV30	NA	TRBJ1-4	TRBD1	CAWRERAQGEKLFF	TGTGCCTGGAGGGAACGGGCACAGGGGGAAAAACTGTTTTTT
TRBV9	NA	TRBJ1-2	NA	CASSVVPGEGGYTF	TGTGCCAGCAGCGTAGTCCCCGGGGAGGGAGGCTACACCTTC
TRBV4-1	NA	TRBJ1-2	NA	CASSHTNGYGYTF	TGCGCCAGCAGCCACACCAACGGCTATGGCTACACCTTC
TRBV5-4	NA	TRBJ2-1	NA	CASRRGMEGYNEQFF	TGTGCCAGCAGGCGCGGAATGGAGGGATACAATGAGCAGTTCTTC
TRBV12-3/TRBV12-4	NA	TRBJ2-5	NA	CASSFSGQETQYF	TGTGCCAGCAGTTTTTCGGGCCAAGAGACCCAGTACTTC
TRBV2	NA	TRBJ1-5	NA	CASRNGGGVSQPQHF	TGTGCCAGCAGGAACGGTGGGGGGGTAAGTCAGCCCCAGCATTTT
TRBV4-2	NA	TRBJ2-7	NA	CASSQDLGLGGGPYEQYF	TGTGCCAGCAGCCAAGATCTCGGGCTCGGAGGGGGCCCCTACGAGCAGTACTTC
TRBV6-5	NA	TRBJ2-1	TRBD2	CASSRLASEQFF	TGTGCCAGCAGTCGACTAGCTAGTGAGCAGTTCTTC
TRBV19	NA	TRBJ1-4	TRBD1	CASPKGPGQGDEKLFF	TGTGCCAGCCCTAAAGGACCGGGACAGGGCGACGAAAAACTGTTTTTT
TRBV6-5	NA	TRBJ2-1	TRBD1	CASSYSGGAGNEQFF	TGTGCCAGCAGTTACTCAGGGGGCGCGGGCAATGAGCAGTTCTTC
TRBV5-6	once	TRBJ2-1	NA	CASRRSSHNEQFF	TGTGCCAGCAGGCGGAGTTCCCACAATGAGCAGTTCTTC